This T cell receptor (beta chain) was documented in a study of radiotherapy plus CTLA-4 blockade in lung cancer. Findings and caveats of the study: Radiotherapy plus ipilimumab was followed by expansion in blood of tumor-derived TCR clones.

A word on this clone: The antigen remains undetermined.

The repertoire was sequenced with immunoSEQ multiplex PCR; TCRdb's copy has only in-frame clones and lacks some. The sample includes approximately 12,000 clones, under 90% of them seen just once. The source is a human donor with non-small cell lung cancer that progressed on radiotherapy plus ipilimumab. This specimen consisted of peripheral blood, obtained from a patient treated with radiotherapy plus ipilimumab.

DNA for the CDR3: TGCGCCAGCAGCCAAGATAATGGTCCTCCCACAGATACGCAGTATTTT. Protein: CASSQDNGPPTDTQYF. V usage is TRBV4-3 and J usage is TRBJ2-3; D gene unclear. This CDR3 is built from 16 residues. CDR1 and CDR2 from the germline V gene are LGHNA and YSLEER. V was shortened by 0 bases and J by 2 bases, with 12 bases between the two germline ends.